This T cell receptor beta chain emerged from a study of T cell clusters in autoimmune cytopenias. Across the whole study: The median distinct TRB clonotype count was under 3,000 per sample, from a median around 52,000 reads. Study findings and constraints: TRB repertoire shifts in secondary cytopenia and chronic lymphocytic leukemia mostly reflected lymphoma, not autoimmunity. Primary autoimmune cytopenia patients seemingly lacked the physiological T cell clusters found in healthy donors. Healthy donors had approximately 3.3-fold more exclusive TRB clusters than active autoimmune hepatitis patients.

A word on this clonotype: Its antigen is as yet unknown.

Tens of thousands of genome equivalents of blood DNA were amplified for TRB. From germline, CDR1 is MNHEY and CDR2 SVGAGI. The CDR3 loop spans 17 amino acids. TRB was amplified by touch-down multiplex PCR, primer pools A and B combined. Reanalyzing the multiplex PCR reads, TCRdb keeps one entry per CDR3 protein, without DNA. Its table records under 4,000 distinct CDR3 sequences. The sequenced sample was peripheral blood. The source of this sequence is a human donor with an autoimmune cytopenia or autoimmune hepatitis (not recorded which). The V call is TRBV6-5, the J call TRBJ2-7; TCRdb names TRBD2, which stays unverified in the absence of DNA. This CDR3 is CASSYSQRGAHSYEQYF.